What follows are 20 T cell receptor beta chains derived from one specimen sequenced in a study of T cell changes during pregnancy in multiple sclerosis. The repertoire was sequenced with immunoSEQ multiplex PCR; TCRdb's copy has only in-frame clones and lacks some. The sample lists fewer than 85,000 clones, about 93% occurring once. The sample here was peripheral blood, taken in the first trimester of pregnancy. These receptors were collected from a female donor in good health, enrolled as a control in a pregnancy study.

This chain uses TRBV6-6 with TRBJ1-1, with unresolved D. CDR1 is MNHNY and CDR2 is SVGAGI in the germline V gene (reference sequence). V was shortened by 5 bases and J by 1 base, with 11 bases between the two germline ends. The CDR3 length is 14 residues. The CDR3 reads CASSPRSTNTEAFF. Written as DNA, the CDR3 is TGTGCCAGCAGTCCTCGGAGCACGAACACTGAAGCTTTCTTT.

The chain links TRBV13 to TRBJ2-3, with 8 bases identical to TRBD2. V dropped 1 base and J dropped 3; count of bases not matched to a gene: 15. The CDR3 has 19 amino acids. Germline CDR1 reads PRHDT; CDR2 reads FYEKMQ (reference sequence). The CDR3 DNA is TGTGCCAGCAGCTTAGAAGGCGGGAGGCTTGCCGGGTATACAGATACGCAGTATTTT. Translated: CASSLEGGRLAGYTDTQYF.

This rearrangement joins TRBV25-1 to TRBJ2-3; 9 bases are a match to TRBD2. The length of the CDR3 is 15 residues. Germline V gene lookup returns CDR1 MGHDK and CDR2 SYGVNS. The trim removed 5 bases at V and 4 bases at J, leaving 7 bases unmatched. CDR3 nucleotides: TGTGCCAGCAGTCAGACCGTAGCGGGAGCAGATACGCAGTATTTT. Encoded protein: CASSQTVAGADTQYF.

The CDR3 spells CASSYSSPGGREQYF. CDR3 nucleotide sequence: TGTGCCAGCAGTTACTCTAGTCCTGGCGGCCGGGAGCAGTACTTC. This chain connects TRBV6-5 to TRBJ2-7; D unresolved. This CDR3 is built from 15 residues. V was clipped by 0 bases and J by 7 bases, with 16 bases between them. Germline CDR1 is MNHEY and CDR2 is SVGAGI.

The CDR3 loop is CASSLETGSGANVLTF. The CDR3 bases are TGTGCCAGCAGCTTGGAGACAGGATCTGGGGCCAACGTCCTGACTTTC. V gene TRBV5-6 combines with J gene TRBJ2-6, with a possible D match to TRBD1 (6 bases). V was cut by 0 bases and J by 1 base, with 8 bases left in between. CDR3 length: 16 amino acids. CDR1 and CDR2 from the germline V gene are SGHDT and YYEEEE.

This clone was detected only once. The CDR3 coding sequence is TGTGCCAGCAGTTTACTCTGGAACCGGGAGGGGGAGCAGTACTTC. Translating it yields CASSLLWNREGEQYF. The V gene is TRBV28, the J gene TRBJ2-7; 8 nucleotides line up with TRBD2. The J segment lost 7 bases and the V segment lost 2 bases, leaving 10 bases of the junction unmatched. CDR1 is MDHEN, CDR2 SYDVKM, per germline. This CDR3 region has 15 residues. The variable domain in full, completed from reference TRBV28 and TRBJ2-7, reads DVKVTQSSRYLVKRTGEKVFLECVQDMDHENMFWYRQDPGLGLRLIYFSYDVKMKEKGDIPEGYSVSREKKERFSLILESASTNQTSMYLCASSLLWNREGEQYFGPGTRLTVT.

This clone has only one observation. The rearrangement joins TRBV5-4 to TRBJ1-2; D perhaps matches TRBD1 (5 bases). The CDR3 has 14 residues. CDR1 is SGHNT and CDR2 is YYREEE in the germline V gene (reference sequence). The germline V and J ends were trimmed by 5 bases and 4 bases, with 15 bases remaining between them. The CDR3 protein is CASSPAGVAYGYTF. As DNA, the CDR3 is TGTGCCAGCAGTCCGGCGGGGGTGGCCTATGGCTACACCTTC. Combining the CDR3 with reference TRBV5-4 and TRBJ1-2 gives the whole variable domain ETGVTQSPTHLIKTRGQQVTLRCSSQSGHNTVSWYQQALGQGPQFIFQYYREEENGRGNFPPRFSGLQFPNYSSELNVNALELDDSALYLCASSPAGVAYGYTFGSGTRLTVV.

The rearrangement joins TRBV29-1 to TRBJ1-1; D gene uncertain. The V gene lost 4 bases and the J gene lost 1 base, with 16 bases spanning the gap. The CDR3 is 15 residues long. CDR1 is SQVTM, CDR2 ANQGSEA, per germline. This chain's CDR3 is CSVVPSGVENTEAFF. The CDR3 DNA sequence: TGCAGCGTTGTGCCCTCGGGAGTTGAGAACACTGAAGCTTTCTTT.

CDR3 loop: CASSLAGTGDGYGYTF. CDR3 DNA: TGTGCCAGCAGCTTGGCCGGGACAGGGGACGGCTATGGCTACACCTTC. The chain links TRBV5-6 to TRBJ1-2, with 10 bases identical to TRBD1. Trimming at V came to 0 bases and at J to 4 bases, leaving 6 bases not matched to a gene. Germline V gene data show CDR1 as SGHDT and CDR2 as YYEEEE. CDR3 length: 16 residues.

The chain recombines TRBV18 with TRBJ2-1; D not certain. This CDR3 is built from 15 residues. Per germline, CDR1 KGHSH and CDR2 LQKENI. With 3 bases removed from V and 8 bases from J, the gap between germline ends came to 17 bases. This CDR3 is CASSPGGRSFYEQFF. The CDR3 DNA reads TGTGCCAGCTCACCCGGCGGAAGAAGTTTCTATGAGCAGTTCTTC.

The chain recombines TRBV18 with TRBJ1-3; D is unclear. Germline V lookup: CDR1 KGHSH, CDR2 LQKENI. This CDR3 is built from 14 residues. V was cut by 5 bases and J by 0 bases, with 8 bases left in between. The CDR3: CASSFESSGNTIYF. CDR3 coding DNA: TGTGCCAGCTCATTTGAGAGCTCTGGAAACACCATATATTTT.

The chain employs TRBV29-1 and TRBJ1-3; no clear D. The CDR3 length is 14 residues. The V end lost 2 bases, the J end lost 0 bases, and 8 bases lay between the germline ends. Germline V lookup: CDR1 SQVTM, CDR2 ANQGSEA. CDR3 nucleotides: TGCAGCGTTGAATTAACAAGCTCTGGAAACACCATATATTTT. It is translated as CSVELTSSGNTIYF.

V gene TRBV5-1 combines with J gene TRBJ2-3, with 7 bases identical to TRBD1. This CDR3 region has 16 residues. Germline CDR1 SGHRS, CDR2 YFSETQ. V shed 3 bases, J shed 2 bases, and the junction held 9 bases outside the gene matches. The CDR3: CASSYGTDTITDTQYF. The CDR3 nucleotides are TGCGCCAGCAGCTACGGGACAGATACCATCACAGATACGCAGTATTTT.

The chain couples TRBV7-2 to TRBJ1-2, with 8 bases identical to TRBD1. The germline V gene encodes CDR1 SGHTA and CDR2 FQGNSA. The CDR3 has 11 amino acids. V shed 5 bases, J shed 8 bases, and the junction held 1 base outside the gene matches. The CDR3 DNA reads TGTGCCAGCAGCGACAGGGGAGGCTACACCTTC. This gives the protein CASSDRGGYTF.

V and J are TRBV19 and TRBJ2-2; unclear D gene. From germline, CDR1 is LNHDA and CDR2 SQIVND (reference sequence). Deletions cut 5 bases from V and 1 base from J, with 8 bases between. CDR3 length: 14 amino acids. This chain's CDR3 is CASSSVLNTGELFF. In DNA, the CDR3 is TGTGCCAGTAGTTCCGTATTGAACACCGGGGAGCTGTTTTTT.

CDR3 residues: CASSWDGGDTEAFF. The CDR3 nucleotides are TGCGCCAGCAGCTGGGACGGGGGGGACACTGAAGCTTTCTTT. The chain uses TRBV5-1 and TRBJ1-1, with a possible D match to TRBD1 (5 bases). This CDR3 contains 14 residues. In germline, CDR1 is SGHRS, CDR2 YFSETQ. V lost 3 bases to trimming and J lost 3 bases, with 12 bases between them.

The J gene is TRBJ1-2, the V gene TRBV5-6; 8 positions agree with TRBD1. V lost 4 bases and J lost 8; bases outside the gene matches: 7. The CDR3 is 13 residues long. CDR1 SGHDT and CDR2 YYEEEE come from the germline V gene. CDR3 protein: CASSVDRAGGYTF. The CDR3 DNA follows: TGTGCCAGCAGCGTGGACAGGGCAGGGGGCTACACCTTC. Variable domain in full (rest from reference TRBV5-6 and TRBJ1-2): DAGVTQSPTHLIKTRGQQVTLRCSPKSGHDTVSWYQQALGQGPQFIFQYYEEEERQRGNFPDRFSGHQFPNYSSELNVNALLLGDSALYLCASSVDRAGGYTFGSGTRLTVV.

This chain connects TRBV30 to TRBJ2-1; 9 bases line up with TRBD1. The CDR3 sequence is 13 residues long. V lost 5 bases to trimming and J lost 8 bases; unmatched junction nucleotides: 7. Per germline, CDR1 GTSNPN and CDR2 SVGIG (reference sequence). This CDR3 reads CAWSDRGIDEQFF. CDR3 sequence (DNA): TGTGCCTGGTCGGACAGGGGAATCGATGAGCAGTTCTTC.

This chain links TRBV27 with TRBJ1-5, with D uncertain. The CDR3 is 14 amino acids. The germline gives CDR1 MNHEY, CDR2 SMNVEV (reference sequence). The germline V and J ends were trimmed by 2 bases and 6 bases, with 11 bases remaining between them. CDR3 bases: TGTGCCAGCAGTTTAACCGGCGCGGCTCAGCCCCAGCATTTT. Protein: CASSLTGAAQPQHF.

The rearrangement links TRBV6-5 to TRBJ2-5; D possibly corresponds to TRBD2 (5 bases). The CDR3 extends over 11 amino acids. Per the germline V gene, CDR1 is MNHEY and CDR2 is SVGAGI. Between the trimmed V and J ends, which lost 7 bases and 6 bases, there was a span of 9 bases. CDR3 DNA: TGTGCCAGCATCGTCGGGAAGACCCAGTACTTC. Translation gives CASIVGKTQYF.